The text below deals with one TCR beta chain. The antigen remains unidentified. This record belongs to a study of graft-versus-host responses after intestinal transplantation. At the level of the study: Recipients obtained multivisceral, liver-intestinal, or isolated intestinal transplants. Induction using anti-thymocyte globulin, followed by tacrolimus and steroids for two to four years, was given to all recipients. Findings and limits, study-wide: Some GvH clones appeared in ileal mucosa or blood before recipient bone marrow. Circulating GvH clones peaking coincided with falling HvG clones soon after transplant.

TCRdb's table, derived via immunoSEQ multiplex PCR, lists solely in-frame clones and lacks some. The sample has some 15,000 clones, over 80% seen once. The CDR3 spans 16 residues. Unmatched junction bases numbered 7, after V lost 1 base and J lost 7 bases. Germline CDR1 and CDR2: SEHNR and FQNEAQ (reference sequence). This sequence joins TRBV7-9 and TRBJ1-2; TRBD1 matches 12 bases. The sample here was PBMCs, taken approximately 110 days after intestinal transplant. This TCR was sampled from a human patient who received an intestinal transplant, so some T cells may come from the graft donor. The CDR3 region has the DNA TGTGCCAGCAGCTTAGGTTGGGGACAGGGGGCGTCTGGCTACACCTTC. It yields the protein CASSLGWGQGASGYTF.